This T cell receptor beta chain was recorded in a study of blood T cell repertoires in COVID-19. Study as a whole: Some COVID-19 samples were acute and others convalescent; all came from the United States, Italy and Spain. Sample material is recorded as cDNA or gDNA derived from T cells, B-cell-depleted T cells, or PBMCs.

Measured with immunoSEQ multiplex PCR; TCRdb has only the in-frame clones, and not every one. The repertoire holds tens of thousands of clones, with 85% to 90% as singletons. V was trimmed by 1 base and J by 9 bases, leaving 13 bases between them. This CDR3 comprises 14 residues. Germline V lookup: CDR1 SGHTA, CDR2 FQGNSA. This clonotype was sampled from a man aged 50 to 59 with active COVID-19. The sequenced material came from peripheral blood. The chain has TRBV7-2 and TRBJ2-4, with D perhaps TRBD2 (6 bases). The CDR3 spells CASSLGGGAGIQYF. The CDR3 DNA reads TGTGCCAGCAGCTTAGGCGGAGGGGCGGGCATTCAGTACTTC.